This TCR beta chain was recovered during a study of blood T cell repertoires in COVID-19. CDR3 length equals 13 residues. The germline V gene encodes CDR1 LNHDA and CDR2 SQIVND (reference sequence). Trimming took off 4 bases at V and 4 bases at J, with 10 bases between the two ends. Authors' data handling: By means of reference gene primer amplification, nucleated cell counts were estimated. Here immunoSEQ multiplex PCR was the method, and the copy in TCRdb shows in-frame clones only, minus some. D and trimming were read from the DNA, whereas the V and J calls and clone size are those reported in that table. Of 130,000 to 150,000 clones in the sample, approximately 90% were seen once. This clone was detected only once.

The TCR was taken from a woman younger than 45 with acute COVID-19. The V and J genes are TRBV19 and TRBJ1-2, with D uncertain. Material: PBMCs or T cells enriched from blood (not recorded which). Here the CDR3 reads CASSTAGIYGYTF. CDR3 coding DNA: TGTGCCAGTAGTACCGCAGGCATCTATGGCTACACCTTC.